This TCR beta chain is from a study of T cell changes during pregnancy in multiple sclerosis. Trimming took 5 bases from V and 0 from J; bases not matched to a gene: 9. Germline V lookup: CDR1 SGHVS, CDR2 FNYEAQ. This CDR3 region has 16 residues. Method: immunoSEQ multiplex PCR; TCRdb's copy keeps in-frame clones and lacks some. This sample carries 25,000 to 35,000 clones, approximately 88% of them seen once, and the ten largest clones take roughly 7.9%. Sample: CD8+ T cells from peripheral blood mononuclear cells, taken before pregnancy. The origin of this receptor is a female donor with multiple sclerosis, enrolled in a pregnancy study. The chain joins TRBV7-6 to TRBJ2-7; 8 nucleotides line up with TRBD2. The CDR3: CASSTLLSGSSYEQYF. The CDR3 DNA is TGTGCCAGCAGCACGTTACTAAGCGGGAGCTCCTACGAGCAGTACTTC.